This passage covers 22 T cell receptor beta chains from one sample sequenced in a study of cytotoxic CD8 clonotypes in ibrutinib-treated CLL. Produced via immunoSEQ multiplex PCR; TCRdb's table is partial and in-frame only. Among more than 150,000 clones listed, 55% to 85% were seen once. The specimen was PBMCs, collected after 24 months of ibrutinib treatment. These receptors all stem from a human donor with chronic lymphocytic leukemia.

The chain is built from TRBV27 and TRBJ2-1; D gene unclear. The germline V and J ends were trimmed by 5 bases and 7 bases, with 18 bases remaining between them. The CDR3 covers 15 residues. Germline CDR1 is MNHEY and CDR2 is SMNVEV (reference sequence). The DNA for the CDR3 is TGTGCCAGCAGTGGACCTCCCCTAAGCCGGAATGAGCAGTTCTTC. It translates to CASSGPPLSRNEQFF.

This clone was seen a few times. The CDR3 nucleotides read TGTGCCAGCTCGGACAAGAACTATGGCTACACCTTC. This translates into CASSDKNYGYTF. This chain uses TRBV4-2 with TRBJ1-2; TRBD1 might be the D (5 bases). V was shortened by 8 bases and J by 2 bases, with 9 bases between the two germline ends. Germline V gene sequence: CDR1 LGHNA, CDR2 YNFKEQ. CDR3 size: 12 residues.

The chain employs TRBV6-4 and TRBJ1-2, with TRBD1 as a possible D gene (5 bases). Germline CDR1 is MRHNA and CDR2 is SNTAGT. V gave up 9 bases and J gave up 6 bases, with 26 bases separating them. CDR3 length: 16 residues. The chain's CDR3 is CASRPRNFGALNGYTF. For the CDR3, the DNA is TGTGCCAGTCGCCCCAGGAATTTTGGGGCCTTGAATGGCTACACCTTC.

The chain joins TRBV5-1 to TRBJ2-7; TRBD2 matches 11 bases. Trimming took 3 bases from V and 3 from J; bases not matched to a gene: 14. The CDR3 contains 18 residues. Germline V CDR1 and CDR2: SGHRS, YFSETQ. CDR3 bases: TGCGCCAGCAGCTCTAGCGGGAGGCAAGGTAATCGTAACTACGAGCAGTACTTC. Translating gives CASSSSGRQGNRNYEQYF. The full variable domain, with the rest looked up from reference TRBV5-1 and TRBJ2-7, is KAGVTQTPRYLIKTRGQQVTLSCSPISGHRSVSWYQQTPGQGLQFLFEYFSETQRNKGNFPGRFSGRQFSNSRSEMNVSTLELGDSALYLCASSSSGRQGNRNYEQYFGPGTRLTVT.

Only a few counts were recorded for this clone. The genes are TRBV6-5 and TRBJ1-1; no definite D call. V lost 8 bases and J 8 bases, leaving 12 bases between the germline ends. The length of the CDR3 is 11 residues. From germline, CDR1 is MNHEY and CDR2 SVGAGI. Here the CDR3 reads CASWRGREAFF. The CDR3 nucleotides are TGTGCCAGCTGGCGGGGTCGGGAAGCTTTCTTT.

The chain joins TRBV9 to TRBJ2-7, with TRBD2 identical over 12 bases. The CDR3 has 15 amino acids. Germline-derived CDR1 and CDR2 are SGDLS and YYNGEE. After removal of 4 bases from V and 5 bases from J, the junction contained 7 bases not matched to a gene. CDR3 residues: CASSIRLAGADEQYF. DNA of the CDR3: TGTGCCAGCAGCATCCGACTAGCGGGAGCGGACGAGCAGTACTTC.

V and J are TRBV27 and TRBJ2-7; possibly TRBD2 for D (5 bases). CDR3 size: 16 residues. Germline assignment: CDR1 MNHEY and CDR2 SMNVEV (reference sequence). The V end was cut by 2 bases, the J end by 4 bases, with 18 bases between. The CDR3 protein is CASSLGMGDVLYEQYF. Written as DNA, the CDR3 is TGTGCCAGCAGTTTAGGAATGGGAGACGTTCTTTACGAGCAGTACTTC.

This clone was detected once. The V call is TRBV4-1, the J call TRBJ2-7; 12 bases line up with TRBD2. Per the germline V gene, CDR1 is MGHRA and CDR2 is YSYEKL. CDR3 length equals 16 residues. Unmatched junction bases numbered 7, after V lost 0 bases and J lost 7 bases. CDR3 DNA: TGCGCCAGCAGCCAAGAAGGACTAGCGGGACAGGGAGAGCAGTACTTC. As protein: CASSQEGLAGQGEQYF.

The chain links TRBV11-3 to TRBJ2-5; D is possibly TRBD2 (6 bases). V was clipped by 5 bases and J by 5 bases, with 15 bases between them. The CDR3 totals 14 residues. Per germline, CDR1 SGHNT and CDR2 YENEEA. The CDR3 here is CASSRGGPRETQYF. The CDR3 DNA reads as TGTGCCAGCAGCCGAGGAGGGCCCAGGGAGACCCAGTACTTC.

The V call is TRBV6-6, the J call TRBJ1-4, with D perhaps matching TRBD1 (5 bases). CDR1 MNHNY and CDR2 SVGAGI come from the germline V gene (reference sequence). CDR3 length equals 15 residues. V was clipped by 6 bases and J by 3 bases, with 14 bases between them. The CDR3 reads CASSLTKTANEKLFF. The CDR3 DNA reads TGTGCCAGCAGCTTAACGAAGACAGCTAATGAAAAACTGTTTTTT.

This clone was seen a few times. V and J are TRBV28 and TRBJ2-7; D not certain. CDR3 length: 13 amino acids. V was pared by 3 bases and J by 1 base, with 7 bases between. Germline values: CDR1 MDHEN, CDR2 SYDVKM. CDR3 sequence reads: CASSFPRSYEQYF. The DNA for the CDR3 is TGTGCCAGCAGTTTTCCCCGATCCTACGAGCAGTACTTC.

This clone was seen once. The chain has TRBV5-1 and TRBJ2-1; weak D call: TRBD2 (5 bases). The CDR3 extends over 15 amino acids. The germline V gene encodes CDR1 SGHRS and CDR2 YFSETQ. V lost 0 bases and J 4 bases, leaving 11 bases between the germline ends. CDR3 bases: TGCGCCAGCAGCTTGGCCGACCCGGGATACAATGAGCAGTTCTTC. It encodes CASSLADPGYNEQFF.

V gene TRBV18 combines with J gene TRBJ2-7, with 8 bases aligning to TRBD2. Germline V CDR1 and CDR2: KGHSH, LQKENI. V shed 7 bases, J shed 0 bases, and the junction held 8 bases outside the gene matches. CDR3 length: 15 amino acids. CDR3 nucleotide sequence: TGTGCCAGCTGCAGACTAGCGTTAAGCTCCTACGAGCAGTACTTC. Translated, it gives CASCRLALSSYEQYF.

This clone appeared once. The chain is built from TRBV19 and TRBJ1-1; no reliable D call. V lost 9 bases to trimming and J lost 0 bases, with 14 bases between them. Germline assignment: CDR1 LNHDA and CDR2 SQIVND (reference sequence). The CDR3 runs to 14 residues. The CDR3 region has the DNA TGTGCCAGCACCTCCGGGCACCTGAACACTGAAGCTTTCTTT. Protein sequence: CASTSGHLNTEAFF.

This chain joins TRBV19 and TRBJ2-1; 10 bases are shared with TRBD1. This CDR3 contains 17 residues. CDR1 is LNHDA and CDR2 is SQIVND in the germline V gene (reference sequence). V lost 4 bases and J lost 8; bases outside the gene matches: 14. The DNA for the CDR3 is TGTGCCAGTAGTACTAGCGGTGGGGACAGGGGTTTGTATGAGCAGTTCTTC. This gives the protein CASSTSGGDRGLYEQFF. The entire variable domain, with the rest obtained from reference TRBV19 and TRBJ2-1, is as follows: DGGITQSPKYLFRKEGQNVTLSCEQNLNHDAMYWYRQDPGQGLRLIYYSQIVNDFQKGDIAEGYSVSREKKESFPLTVTSAQKNPTAFYLCASSTSGGDRGLYEQFFGPGTRLTVL.

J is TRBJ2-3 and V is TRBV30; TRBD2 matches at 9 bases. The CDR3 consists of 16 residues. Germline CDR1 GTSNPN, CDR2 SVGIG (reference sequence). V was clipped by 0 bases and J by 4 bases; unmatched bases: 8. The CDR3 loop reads CAWSVSGRGPADTQYF. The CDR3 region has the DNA TGTGCCTGGAGTGTTAGCGGGAGAGGCCCCGCAGATACGCAGTATTTT.

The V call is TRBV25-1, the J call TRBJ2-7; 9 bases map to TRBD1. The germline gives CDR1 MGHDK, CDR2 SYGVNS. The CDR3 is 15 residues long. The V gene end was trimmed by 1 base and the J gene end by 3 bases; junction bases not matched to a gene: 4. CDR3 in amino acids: CASSESSTGGYEQYF. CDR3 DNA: TGTGCCAGCAGTGAATCCTCGACAGGGGGCTACGAGCAGTACTTC.

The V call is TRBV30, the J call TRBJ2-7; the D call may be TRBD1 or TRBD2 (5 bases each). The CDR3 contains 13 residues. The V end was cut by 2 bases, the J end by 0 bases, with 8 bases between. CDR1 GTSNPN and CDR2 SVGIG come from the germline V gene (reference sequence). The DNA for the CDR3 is TGTGCCTGGAGTTCCGGGGCCTCCTACGAGCAGTACTTC. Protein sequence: CAWSSGASYEQYF.

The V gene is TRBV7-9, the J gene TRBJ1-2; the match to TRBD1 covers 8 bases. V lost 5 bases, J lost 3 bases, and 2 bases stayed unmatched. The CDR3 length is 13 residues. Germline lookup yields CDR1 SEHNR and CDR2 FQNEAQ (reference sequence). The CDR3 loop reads CASSPGGDYGYTF. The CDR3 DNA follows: TGTGCCAGCAGCCCAGGGGGCGACTATGGCTACACCTTC.

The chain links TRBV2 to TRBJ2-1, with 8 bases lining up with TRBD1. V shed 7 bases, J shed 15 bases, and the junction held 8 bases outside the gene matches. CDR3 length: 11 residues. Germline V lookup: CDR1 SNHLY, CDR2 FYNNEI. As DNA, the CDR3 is TGTGCCAGCATCCCGGACAGGGAGTGGTTCTTC. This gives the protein CASIPDREWFF. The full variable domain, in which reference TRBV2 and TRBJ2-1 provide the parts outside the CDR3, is EPEVTQTPSHQVTQMGQEVILRCVPISNHLYFYWYRQILGQKVEFLVSFYNNEISEKSEIFDDQFSVERPDGSNFTLKIRSTKLEDSAMYFCASIPDREWFFGPGTRLTVL.

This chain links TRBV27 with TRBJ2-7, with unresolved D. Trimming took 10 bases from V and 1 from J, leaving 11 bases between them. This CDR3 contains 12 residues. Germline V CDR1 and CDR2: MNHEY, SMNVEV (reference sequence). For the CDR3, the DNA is TGTGCCACCTTTGGTCCTTCCTACGAGCAGTACTTC. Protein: CATFGPSYEQYF.

CDR3 region: CAWTSTGDSNQPQHF. In DNA, the CDR3 is TGTGCCTGGACTAGTACAGGGGATAGCAATCAGCCCCAGCATTTT. The J gene is TRBJ1-5, the V gene TRBV30; 7 bases are shared with TRBD1. Losses at the gene ends were 4 bases for V and 0 bases for J; bases not matched to a gene: 6. CDR1 and CDR2 (germline): GTSNPN, SVGIG (reference sequence). This CDR3 region has 15 residues. Looking up the rest from reference TRBV30 and TRBJ1-5 gives the full variable domain: SQTIHQWPATLVQPVGSPLSLECTVEGTSNPNLYWYRQAAGRGLQLLFYSVGIGQISSEVPQNLSASRPQDRQFILSSKKLLLSDSGFYLCAWTSTGDSNQPQHFGDGTRLSIL.